The source of this TCR beta chain is a study of OX40 agonist ivuxolimab in advanced cancers. In the study overall: A diagnosis of hepatocellular carcinoma, melanoma, renal cell or head and neck cancer was present in dose-escalation patients. Those enrolled were less than 85% male, with a mean age of about 66 years and ages from roughly 23 to 80. Earlier anti-PD-1, anti-PD-L1 or anti-CTLA-4 therapy was permitted; less than 50% had received some. Points from the study as a whole: Still undetermined is the antigen specificity of the expanded peripheral T cells.

V lost 0 bases and J 6 bases, leaving 6 bases between the germline ends. The germline V gene has CDR1 MNHEY and CDR2 SMNVEV (reference sequence). This CDR3 is 13 amino acids long. Profiled with immunoSEQ multiplex PCR; TCRdb holds only in-frame clones, not every one. The sample lists tens of thousands of clones; about four fifths were seen once. A remark on this clone: Antigen specificity is unknown.

The sequenced sample was CD4+ or CD8+ T cells sorted from blood, obtained in a trial of the OX40 agonist ivuxolimab. The chain combines TRBV27 with TRBJ2-1; D is uncertain. The clonotype originates from an adult with an advanced solid tumor such as melanoma, head and neck, liver or kidney cancer. The CDR3 DNA is TGTGCCAGCAGTTTATCAAGACGCAATGAGCAGTTCTTC. This encodes CASSLSRRNEQFF.